These T cell receptor beta chains were read from a single sample in a study of CD8 T cells in ankylosing spondylitis. TCRdb re-analysed the 5' RACE reads in MiXCR, keeping a single row per CDR3 protein. Altogether approximately 300,000 distinct CDR3 sequences are present, 15% to 25% being singletons, with the ten largest covering around 7.8%. The sequencing sample was made of blood, either unsorted or a sorted T cell fraction (not recorded which). All receptors derive from a male donor with ankylosing spondylitis or in good health (not recorded which). Both conserved end residues are part of each CDR3. D genes are given only for firm matches. Clone size is given for some rows only: seen once, a few or many times, or a class if the clone is expanded.

TRBV30	TRBD1	TRBJ2-3	.	CAWNYRDRGPSDTQYF	TGTGCCTGGAATTACCGGGACAGGGGACCTTCAGATACGCAGTATTTT
TRBV24-1	.	TRBJ1-5	few	CATSDAGRSNQPQHF	TGTGCCACCAGTGATGCCGGACGGAGCAATCAGCCCCAGCATTTT
TRBV6-1	.	TRBJ1-1	.	CASTHGPLNTEAFF	TGTGCCAGCACCCATGGACCCCTGAACACTGAAGCTTTCTTT
TRBV20-1	.	TRBJ2-1	few	CSARDSKTGQEQFF	TGCAGTGCTAGAGATTCTAAAACGGGCCAGGAGCAGTTCTTC
TRBV7-2	TRBD2	TRBJ2-2	.	CASSTTSGRAYGELFF	TGTGCCAGCAGCACTACTAGCGGGAGGGCCTATGGGGAGCTGTTTTTT
TRBV4-2	TRBD1	TRBJ1-6	.	CASSQDIQGIGSPLHF	TGTGCCAGCAGCCAAGATATACAGGGGATAGGGTCACCCCTCCACTTT
TRBV28	.	TRBJ2-3	.	CASSFYAGPDTQYF	TGTGCCAGCAGTTTCTATGCGGGACCAGATACGCAGTATTTT
TRBV28	TRBD2	TRBJ2-1	.	CVSSPERETNNEQFF	TGTGTCAGCAGCCCGGAGCGGGAAACGAATAATGAGCAGTTCTTC
TRBV29-1	.	TRBJ1-2	.	CSAQTPRRRGYTF	TGCAGCGCCCAGACACCAAGAAGAAGGGGCTACACCTTC
TRBV20-1	.	TRBJ2-1	.	CSAEASSSYSEQFF	TGCAGTGCTGAGGCCTCGAGCTCCTACAGTGAGCAGTTCTTC
TRBV20-1	TRBD2	TRBJ2-1	many	CSARSLADYNEQFF	TGCAGTGCTAGATCGCTAGCGGACTACAATGAGCAGTTCTTC
TRBV7-6	TRBD2	TRBJ2-1	.	CASSPGGRLYNEQFF	TGTGCCAGCAGTCCGGGGGGTCGACTTTACAATGAGCAGTTCTTC
TRBV5-1	.	TRBJ1-4	few	CASSFSSTNEKLFF	TGCGCCAGCAGCTTTAGTTCGACTAATGAAAAACTGTTTTTT
TRBV27	.	TRBJ2-2	few	CASSFIRLTGELFF	TGTGCCAGCAGTTTTATTAGGTTAACCGGGGAGCTGTTTTTT
TRBV5-1	.	TRBJ2-1	.	CASSSGTLDNEQFF	TGCGCCAGCAGCTCGGGGACCCTTGACAATGAGCAGTTCTTC
TRBV24-1	TRBD2	TRBJ2-1	.	CATSDLAGGYPEQFF	TGTGCCACCAGTGATCTAGCGGGAGGGTACCCTGAGCAGTTCTTC
TRBV20-1	.	TRBJ2-5	few	CSARDLGRVAETQYF	TGCAGTGCTAGAGATCTTGGCAGGGTGGCAGAGACCCAGTACTTC
TRBV11-2	.	TRBJ2-3	few	CASSLALNTDTQYF	TGTGCCAGCAGCTTAGCTCTGAACACAGATACGCAGTATTTT
TRBV3-1	TRBD1	TRBJ1-2	few	CASSPVWTGGFDYGYTF	TGTGCCAGCAGCCCCGTTTGGACAGGGGGCTTTGACTATGGCTACACCTTC
TRBV7-8	TRBD1	TRBJ1-3	few	CASSSHNRGQSGNTIYF	TGTGCCAGCAGCTCGCACAACAGGGGTCAGTCTGGAAACACCATATATTTT